The 13 T cell receptor beta chains in this list originate from one sample, sequenced in a study of spatial heterogeneity in lung cancer. The sample's time point: sample taken at primary tumor resection. Tumor, nontumor lung or frozen PBMC supplied whole RNA that was sequenced unsorted. TCRdb itself ran the 5' RACE reads through MiXCR, one entry per CDR3 protein. The repertoire has 35,000 to 55,000 distinct CDR3 sequences, approximately 6.8% of them found once; the top ten carry around 43%. Material: PBMCs, obtained at surgery. These receptors all come from a female donor with early-stage non-small cell lung cancer.

In the case of this clonotype: Given the absence of the conserved phenylalanine or tryptophan at the CDR3 end, a read error is likely. The rearrangement uses TRBV18 and TRBJ1-1; the D is unclear. The V gene's germline CDR1 is KGHSH and CDR2 LQKENI. With 4 bases removed from V and 1 base from J, the gap between germline ends came to 10 bases. The CDR3 is 14 amino acids. The CDR3 DNA follows: TGTGCCAGCTCACGTCTTACCGAGAACACTGAAGCTTTCTCT. Encoded protein: CASSRLTENTEAFS.

The chain uses TRBV29-1 and TRBJ1-3; a weak D match, TRBD1 (5 bases). V lost 6 bases and J lost 4, with 10 bases in between. The germline V gene encodes CDR1 SQVTM and CDR2 ANQGSEA. This CDR3 region has 12 residues. The CDR3 loop is CSVRESGNTIYF. CDR3 nucleotides: TGCAGCGTCAGGGAATCAGGAAACACCATATATTTT. Full variable domain (missing parts from reference TRBV29-1 and TRBJ1-3): SAVISQKPSRDICQRGTSLTIQCQVDSQVTMMFWYRQQPGQSLTLIATANQGSEATYESGFVIDKFPISRPNLTFSTLTVSNMSPEDSSIYLCSVRESGNTIYFGEGSWLTVV.

This clonotype appeared many times. This sequence joins TRBV20-1 and TRBJ2-7; no clear D gene. Deletions cut 2 bases from V and 2 bases from J, with 7 bases between. This CDR3 is built from 12 residues. Germline V gene sequence: CDR1 DFQATT, CDR2 SNEGSKA (reference sequence). CDR3 sequence: CSARPRAYEQYF. In DNA form, the CDR3 reads TGCAGTGCTAGACCAAGGGCCTACGAGCAGTACTTC.

The chain links TRBV20-1 to TRBJ1-1, with D possibly matching TRBD1 (6 bases). Germline-derived CDR1 and CDR2 are DFQATT and SNEGSKA (reference sequence). V gave up 4 bases and J gave up 2 bases, with 11 bases separating them. This CDR3 has 13 residues. The CDR3 sequence: CSAKWGLNTEAFF. Written as DNA, the CDR3 is TGCAGTGCTAAGTGGGGGCTAAACACTGAAGCTTTCTTT.

V is TRBV29-1 and J is TRBJ1-1, with D possibly TRBD1 on 5 matching bases. CDR3 length: 12 residues. Germline V lookup: CDR1 SQVTM, CDR2 ANQGSEA. V dropped 4 bases and J dropped 5 bases, with 11 bases sitting between them. The CDR3: CSVGEGRTEAFF. The CDR3 nucleotides are TGCAGCGTTGGTGAGGGGAGGACTGAAGCTTTCTTT. Together with reference TRBV29-1 and TRBJ1-1, the CDR3 gives the full variable domain: SAVISQKPSRDICQRGTSLTIQCQVDSQVTMMFWYRQQPGQSLTLIATANQGSEATYESGFVIDKFPISRPNLTFSTLTVSNMSPEDSSIYLCSVGEGRTEAFFGQGTRLTVV.

Many counts were recorded for this clonotype. The V gene is TRBV9, the J gene TRBJ2-7, with D possibly TRBD1 on 6 matching bases. The V and J ends lost 4 bases and 0 bases respectively, with 14 bases between them. The germline V gene has CDR1 SGDLS and CDR2 YYNGEE. The CDR3 runs 15 residues. CDR3 loop: CASSSGVGFSYEQYF. The CDR3 region has the DNA TGTGCCAGCAGCTCAGGGGTGGGCTTCTCCTACGAGCAGTACTTC.

CDR3 sequence (DNA): TGCGCCAGCAGCTTGGGAGTCTATGGCTACACCTTC. As protein: CASSLGVYGYTF. This sequence joins TRBV5-1 and TRBJ1-2; no reliable D call. CDR1 and CDR2 (germline): SGHRS, YFSETQ. The CDR3 totals 12 residues. Trimming took off 0 bases at V and 4 bases at J, with 4 bases between the two ends.

The genes are TRBV20-1 and TRBJ1-1; D is unclear. The V gene lost 2 bases and the J gene lost 1 base, with 8 bases spanning the gap. This CDR3 has 13 residues. Germline V gene data show CDR1 as DFQATT and CDR2 as SNEGSKA (reference sequence). The CDR3 bases are TGCAGTGCTAGAAGGGAGGGGAACACTGAAGCTTTCTTT. It translates to CSARREGNTEAFF.

The sample holds many counts of this clonotype. This chain joins TRBV9 and TRBJ1-5; no reliable D call. The length of the CDR3 is 14 residues. Between the trimmed V and J ends, which lost 2 bases and 6 bases, there was a span of 12 bases. Germline-derived CDR1 and CDR2 are SGDLS and YYNGEE. The CDR3: CASSVSSGSQPQHF. As DNA, the CDR3 is TGTGCCAGCAGCGTGAGCAGTGGGAGTCAGCCCCAGCATTTT.

The gene calls are TRBV5-1 and TRBJ2-7; 11 bases line up with TRBD1. The CDR3 covers 16 residues. V dropped 0 bases and J dropped 5; count of bases not matched to a gene: 7. Germline CDR1 SGHRS, CDR2 YFSETQ. The CDR3 here is CASSLDPGQGVDEQYF. DNA for the CDR3: TGCGCCAGCAGCTTGGATCCGGGACAGGGGGTGGACGAGCAGTACTTC.

The gene calls are TRBV12-3 or TRBV12-4 and TRBJ1-1; 9 bases line up with TRBD1. This CDR3 comprises 14 residues. After removal of 9 bases from V and 7 bases from J, the junction contained 12 bases not matched to a gene. DNA for the CDR3: TGTGCCAGTGGAAGCTCCACAGGGGGCGGTGAAGCTTTCTTT. It encodes CASGSSTGGGEAFF.

This clonotype was seen repeatedly, ten times or more. The CDR3 DNA reads as TGCAGCGTTGTTCAGGCGGGAGAGACAGATACGCAGTATTTT. As protein: CSVVQAGETDTQYF. The genes are TRBV29-1 and TRBJ2-3, with 7 bases that match TRBD2. This CDR3 is built from 14 residues. CDR1 is SQVTM and CDR2 is ANQGSEA in the germline V gene. With 4 bases clipped from V and 3 bases from J, the junction kept 7 bases outside the gene matches.

V usage is TRBV9 and J usage is TRBJ2-1; the match to TRBD2 covers 13 bases. CDR1 SGDLS and CDR2 YYNGEE come from the germline V gene. V shed 3 bases and J 8 bases; nucleotides not matched to a gene: 2. CDR3 length: 14 residues. The CDR3 DNA reads as TGTGCCAGCAGCGGGACTAGCGGGGGTCATGAGCAGTTCTTC. It encodes CASSGTSGGHEQFF.